This entry concerns a single T cell receptor (beta chain). CDR1 and CDR2 (germline): MNHNS, SASEGT. This CDR3 contains 14 residues. Between the trimmed V and J ends, which lost 2 bases and 5 bases, there was a span of 12 bases. Sequencing was performed with immunoSEQ multiplex PCR; in TCRdb, only in-frame clones are kept and a portion is missing. The repertoire has approximately 230,000 clones, around 86% of them found once; the top ten carry about 2.2%. This sample is part of a study of blood T cell repertoires in COVID-19. Sequencing was done on a sample of peripheral blood. The chain couples TRBV6-1 to TRBJ1-1; the D is unclear. The source of this sequence is a man aged 30 to 39 who had recovered from COVID-19. The CDR3 coding sequence is TGTGCCAGCAGTGAATTTGGTGGCAGGACTGAAGCTTTCTTT. It specifies CASSEFGGRTEAFF.